The clone carrying this TCR beta chain was observed a handful of times. The authors ran a second PCR of 7 to 11 cycles using a sample-barcoded 5' primer and a J-beta primer mix. TCRdb ran MiXCR on the 5' RACE reads and lists one entry per CDR3 protein. The sample carries about 1.5 million distinct CDR3 sequences, 40% to 45% recorded once. This sample is part of a study of blood T cells in healthy people across ages. The V segment lost 6 bases and the J segment 4 bases; nucleotides outside the gene matches: 9. The CDR3 loop spans 15 amino acids. The sequenced sample was blood. This receptor was identified in a woman between 18 and 29 years old in good health. V gene TRBV12-3 or TRBV12-4 combines with J gene TRBJ2-3, with 8 bases identical to TRBD2. CDR3 in amino acids: CASRDGGARADTQYF. In DNA form, the CDR3 reads TGTGCCAGCAGGGACGGGGGGGCTAGAGCAGATACGCAGTATTTT.